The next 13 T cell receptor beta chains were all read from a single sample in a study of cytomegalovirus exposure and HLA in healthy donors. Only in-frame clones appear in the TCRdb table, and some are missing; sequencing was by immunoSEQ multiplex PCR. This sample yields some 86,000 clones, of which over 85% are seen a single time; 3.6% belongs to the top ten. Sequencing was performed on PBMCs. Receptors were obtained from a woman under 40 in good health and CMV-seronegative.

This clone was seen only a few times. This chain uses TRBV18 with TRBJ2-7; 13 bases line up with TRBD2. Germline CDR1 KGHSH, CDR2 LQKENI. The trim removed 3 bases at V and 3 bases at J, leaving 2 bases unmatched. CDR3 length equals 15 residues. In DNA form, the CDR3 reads TGTGCCAGCTCACCGGGACTAGCGGGGCTCTACGAGCAGTACTTC. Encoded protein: CASSPGLAGLYEQYF.

The CDR3 DNA follows: TGCGCCAGCAGCTTACGATCCACCGGGACCGGGGAGCTGTTTTTT. It translates to CASSLRSTGTGELFF. The genes are TRBV5-1 and TRBJ2-2, with D uncertain. This CDR3 is built from 15 residues. The V end was cut by 2 bases, the J end by 5 bases, with 13 bases between. Germline CDR1 and CDR2: SGHRS and YFSETQ.

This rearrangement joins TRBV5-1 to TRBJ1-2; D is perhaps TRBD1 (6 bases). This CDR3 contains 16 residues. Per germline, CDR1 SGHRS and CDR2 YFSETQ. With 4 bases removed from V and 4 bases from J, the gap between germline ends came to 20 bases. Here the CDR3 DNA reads TGCGCCAGCAGCGCGGAAGACCAGGGGTATAGCTATGGCTACACCTTC. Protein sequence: CASSAEDQGYSYGYTF.

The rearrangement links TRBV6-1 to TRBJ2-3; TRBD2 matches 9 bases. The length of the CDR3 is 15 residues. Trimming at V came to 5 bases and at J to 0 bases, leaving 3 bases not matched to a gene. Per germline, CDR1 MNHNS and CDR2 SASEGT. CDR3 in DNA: TGTGCCAGCAGTCTAAGCGGGAGGAGCACAGATACGCAGTATTTT. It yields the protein CASSLSGRSTDTQYF.

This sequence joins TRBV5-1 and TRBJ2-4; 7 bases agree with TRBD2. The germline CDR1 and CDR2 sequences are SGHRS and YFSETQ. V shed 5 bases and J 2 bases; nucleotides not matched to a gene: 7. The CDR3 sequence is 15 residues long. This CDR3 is CASRFSGESKNIQYF. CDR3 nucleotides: TGCGCCAGCAGATTCAGCGGGGAGTCCAAAAACATTCAGTACTTC.

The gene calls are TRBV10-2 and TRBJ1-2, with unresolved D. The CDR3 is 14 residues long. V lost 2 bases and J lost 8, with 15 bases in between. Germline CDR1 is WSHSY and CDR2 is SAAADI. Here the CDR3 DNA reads TGCGCCAGCAGTGAGATGCAGGAAGGTAGAGGCTACACCTTC. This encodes CASSEMQEGRGYTF.

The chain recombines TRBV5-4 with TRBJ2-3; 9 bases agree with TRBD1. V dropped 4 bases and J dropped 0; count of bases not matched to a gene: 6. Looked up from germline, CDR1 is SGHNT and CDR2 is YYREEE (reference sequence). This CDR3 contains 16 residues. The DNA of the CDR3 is TGTGCCAGCAGCACAGGACAGGGGATCAGCACAGATACGCAGTATTTT. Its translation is CASSTGQGISTDTQYF.

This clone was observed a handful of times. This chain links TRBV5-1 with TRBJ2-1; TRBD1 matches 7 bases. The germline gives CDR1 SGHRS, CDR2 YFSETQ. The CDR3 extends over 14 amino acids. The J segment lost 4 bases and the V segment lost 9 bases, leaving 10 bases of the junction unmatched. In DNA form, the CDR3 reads TGCGCCACCAAACCGGGACAGAGATACAATGAGCAGTTCTTC. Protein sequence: CATKPGQRYNEQFF.

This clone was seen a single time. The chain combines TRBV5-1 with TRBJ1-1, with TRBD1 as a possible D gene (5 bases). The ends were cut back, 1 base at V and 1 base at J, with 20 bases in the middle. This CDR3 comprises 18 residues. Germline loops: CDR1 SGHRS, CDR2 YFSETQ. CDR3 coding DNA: TGCGCCAGCAGCTTGCCTAGGCATTTCGAGGACAAGAACACTGAAGCTTTCTTT. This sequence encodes CASSLPRHFEDKNTEAFF.

The CDR3 here is CAWSVNAGVTDTQYF. The DNA of the CDR3 is TGTGCCTGGAGTGTAAACGCGGGGGTCACAGATACGCAGTATTTT. This sequence joins TRBV30 and TRBJ2-3; 7 bases are shared with TRBD2. V gave up 0 bases and J gave up 2 bases; unmatched junction bases: 5. Germline-derived CDR1 and CDR2 are GTSNPN and SVGIG (reference sequence). The length of the CDR3 is 15 residues.

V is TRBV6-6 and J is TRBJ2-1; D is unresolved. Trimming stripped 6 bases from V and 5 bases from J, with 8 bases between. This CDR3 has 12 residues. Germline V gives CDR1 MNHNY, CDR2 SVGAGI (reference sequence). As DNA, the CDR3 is TGTGCCAGCAGGCTGGGCCACAATGAGCAGTTCTTC. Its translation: CASRLGHNEQFF.

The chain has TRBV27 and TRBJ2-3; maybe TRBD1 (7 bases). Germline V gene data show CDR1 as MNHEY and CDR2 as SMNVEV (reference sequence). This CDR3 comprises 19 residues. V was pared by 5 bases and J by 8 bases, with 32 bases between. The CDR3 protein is CASSRGPPGGLSGAVTQYF. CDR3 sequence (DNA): TGTGCCAGCAGTAGGGGACCTCCAGGGGGATTGTCGGGAGCAGTTACGCAGTATTTT.

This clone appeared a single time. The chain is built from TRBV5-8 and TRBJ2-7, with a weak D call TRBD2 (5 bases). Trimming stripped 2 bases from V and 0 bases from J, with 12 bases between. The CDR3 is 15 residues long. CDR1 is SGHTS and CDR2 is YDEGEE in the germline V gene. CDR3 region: CASSFGAADSYEQYF. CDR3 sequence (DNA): TGTGCCAGCAGCTTCGGTGCAGCGGACTCCTACGAGCAGTACTTC.